This T cell receptor (beta chain) is drawn from a study of blood T cells in healthy people across ages. Next came a second PCR, run for about 7 to 12 cycles, which used a sample-barcoded 5' primer along with a J-beta primer mix. Via MiXCR, TCRdb re-called the 5' RACE reads, giving one row per CDR3 protein. The top ten hold around 22% of the sample, which has approximately 770,000 distinct CDR3 sequences, roughly 60% seen once. Germline-derived CDR1 and CDR2 are SGHNT and YENEEA. This CDR3 contains 15 residues. V lost 0 bases to trimming and J lost 3 bases, with 9 bases between them. Comments on this clonotype: Its antigen remains unknown.

Study results and limitations: PBMCs that were unsorted prevented a conclusive naive versus antigen-experienced comparison.

The V and J genes are TRBV11-3 and TRBJ2-1; a weak D match, TRBD2 (5 bases). The receptor comes from a man under 40 in good health. Sequenced: blood. In DNA form, the CDR3 reads TGTGCCAGCAGCTTAGACACGGGGAGCTACAATGAGCAGTTCTTC. Translating gives CASSLDTGSYNEQFF.